What follows describes a single T cell receptor beta chain. The time point was: pretreatment peripheral blood. The sample comes from a study of PD-L1 blockade in urothelial cancer. With 3 bases clipped from V and 4 bases from J, the junction kept 7 bases outside the gene matches. The CDR3 has 15 residues. The germline gives CDR1 MNHNS, CDR2 SASEGT. The table came from immunoSEQ multiplex PCR; TCRdb's copy has only in-frame clones and leaves some out. Of about 56,000 clones listed, around 86% are singletons. The receptor comes from a man in his 70s with urothelial cancer. Sample: PBMCs, taken around atezolizumab (anti-PD-L1) treatment. This chain uses TRBV6-1 with TRBJ1-2, with 8 bases lining up with TRBD1. The CDR3 reads CASSEATGTGYGYTF. As DNA, the CDR3 is TGTGCCAGCAGTGAGGCAACCGGGACAGGCTATGGCTACACCTTC.